This record concerns one TCR beta chain sequence. What antigen it recognizes has not been identified. The cohort comprised fewer than 700 healthy bone marrow donors. Cohort members were all nominally healthy when sampled, although unrecorded immune exposures were likely present. The donor tested CMV seropositive, placing the donor among the 290 or so seropositive members of the cohort. A peripheral blood sample was collected from each donor, and TCR beta sequencing was performed on peripheral blood mononuclear cells. The Qiagen DNeasy Blood Extraction Kit was used to extract genomic DNA from the blood cell samples. These data belong to a study of cytomegalovirus exposure and HLA in healthy donors (dated by TCRdb to about 2017). Notes on the research overall: According to an earlier analysis of a few hundred of the donors, about 179 million T cells yielded 120 million or so unique TCR beta sequences and about 280 Gb of sequence data. Among 300 to 450 genotyped donors of the cohort, an average of approximately 230,000 unique TCR beta nucleotide sequences were sequenced per donor, roughly a sixth of them non-productive. In a later analysis, previously published TCR beta repertoires from 550 to 700 donors were re-analyzed and high-resolution HLA genotyping was added so that TCR occurrence patterns could be studied. A later genetic analysis took genome-wide SNP genotypes for about three fifths of the roughly 670 donors and used that subset as a discovery cohort. Donor age, sex, ethnicity and CMV serostatus were compiled alongside the repertoire data. Every repertoire in the discovery cohort had been generated on one and the same sequencing platform. Both class I and class II loci were covered by HLA typing, at four-digit resolution. An earlier analysis of about 620 of the donors applied high-throughput TCR beta sequencing to assess whether each TCR beta V gene segment acted as functional or pseudogenic. Typing coverage differed by locus: A, B, C, DRB1 and DQB1 were typed in about 629-630 donors, DQA1 in 500 to 550, DPA1 in approximately 610, and DPB1 in 400 to 490. The genetic ancestry cluster associated with self-reported Caucasian donors included 80% to 90% of the 398 genotyped donors. Besides the first cohort of some 670 subjects, a separate validation cohort made up of over a hundred different subjects was used. Five DR-DQ haplotypes were handled as single units for association and clustering, since linkage in the cohort was strong. An early release that covered about 600 HLA-typed donors contained around 300 gigabases of sequencing data and tens of millions of unique TCR sequences. The aim of the study was to test whether cataloging public T cell receptors could identify signatures of past pathogen exposure. The T cell repertoires of several hundred subjects were profiled by immunosequencing and related to cytomegalovirus serostatus. Rather than drawing on any new phenotypic data, the later analysis identified candidate immune exposures from TCR beta sequences and the way those sequences occurred across donors. To predict cytomegalovirus infection status, the study combined high-throughput TCR immunosequencing, statistical association of individual TCRs with disease status, and machine learning. The full study reports these points: Strong co-occurrence of HLA alleles, especially DR and DQ, made assigning TCR associations to individual alleles difficult. In a later genetic analysis, fewer N-insertions in productive TCRs were reported among donors in an Asian-associated ancestry cluster than the approximately 670-donor mean. Only TCR beta chains were sequenced in this cohort, and the absence of alpha or paired-chain data limited detectable features. Presence/absence analyses assumed roughly uniform sequencing depth across donors, an assumption that may not hold. In a later analysis, the rate of TCR association differed among HLA loci, with DRB1 alleles having the most associated TCRs and HLA-C alleles having the fewest. It was suggested by the authors that the approach could potentially be generalized to other disease states and immunological phenotypes. A later genetic analysis associated a missense DCLRE1C variant with V-gene and J-gene trimming of TCR beta chains, and an independent cohort replicated the association. In a later analysis, most CMV-associated TCR beta chains were found to appear HLA-restricted, with HLA associations seemingly driven largely by CMV exposure. Compared with equally common non-associated chains, HLA-associated TCR beta chains in a later analysis were more clonally expanded and had lower generation probabilities. Specific HLA alleles were associated with over 15,000 TCR beta sequences at a false discovery rate of 0.05 in a later analysis. Linkage disequilibrium might explain the correlated functional status among segregating V segments, but an unknown experimental factor could not be ruled out. An earlier analysis of 450 to 750 of the donors showed that most TCR beta V segments appeared in productive rearrangements either about 87% or about 30% of the time, which broadly matched IMGT annotations. A cluster of highly shared sequence variants was judged likely to represent a technical artifact of the sequencing pipeline. For the cohort, immune exposure information was limited to CMV serostatus. The study gave a list of more than 150 TCR beta chains associated with cytomegalovirus. A further reported finding was that TCR beta sequences accurately predicted the HLA-A and HLA-B alleles for most subjects in the first cohort. A few of the identified cytomegalovirus-associated TCR beta chains were confirmed in vitro to be specific for cytomegalovirus antigens. Because counts were too low, 15 to 20 rarely observed V segments, including chromosome 9 orphons, were excluded from the earlier analysis of around 590 of the donors. Because HLA typing was unavailable for some donors at each locus, only the typed subset was used in association tests. The classifier was reported to diagnose cytomegalovirus status with high specificity and sensitivity in both the original and validation cohorts. Because the 87-base-pair reads could not distinguish some IMGT-functional V segments, including TRBV6-2 and TRBV6-3, those segments were excluded. A later analysis reported that several top co-occurrence clusters appeared linked to parvovirus B19, influenza, CMV and Epstein-Barr virus. Most TCR sequences were observed very rarely across donors, whereas some public TCRs were present in many individuals.

The receptor library was made with the immunoSEQ multiplex PCR assay. For the multiplex PCR, a mixture combining 60 forward primers for TCR Vbeta segments and 13 reverse primers for TCR Jbeta segments was used. A multiplex PCR assay on genomic DNA amplified the CDR3 region of rearranged TCR beta genes. Amplified TCR beta libraries were sequenced as 87-base-pair reads on the Illumina HiSeq System. The study's processing was this. Across the roughly 640 repertoires, a later analysis counted 80 million or so unique TCR beta chains, roughly 11 million of which were shared by at least two donors. Raw reads were error-corrected and collapsed into unique sequences by a nearest-neighbor algorithm in which closely related sequences were merged to remove PCR and sequencing errors. To assign V, D and J gene segments, CDR3 sequences were aligned to IMGT reference sequences. For a sequence to be retained, at least a six-nucleotide match to both a V gene segment and a J gene segment was required. A rearrangement was called productive if the CDR3 had no stop codons and remained in frame with V and J, and every other rearrangement was called non-productive. Following IMGT convention, CDR3 was defined as the stretch from the second conserved V-encoded cysteine up to the conserved J-encoded phenylalanine. The earlier analysis of 500 to 600 of the donors excluded sequences that lacked an unambiguous match to a single V gene segment. In an earlier analysis of around 600 of the donors, V segments were called functional above 56.7% productive rearrangements and were called segregating when the between-donor standard deviation exceeded 5%. To diagnose cytomegalovirus status from the catalog of TCR beta chain sequences, a statistical classification framework was built. V and J gene assignment, in a later analysis, came from comparing TCR nucleotide sequences with IMGT/GENE-DB human TR gene sequences. Using the TCRdist pipeline, a later analysis assigned CDR3 sequences along with most-parsimonious VDJ recombination scenarios. In a later analysis, each TCR beta chain was defined by its CDR3 amino acid sequence together with its V-gene family, and reads without a unique V-gene family were excluded. To address suspected cross-contamination and a sequencing artifact, a later analysis removed a few hundred highly shared, low-generation-probability nucleotide sequences. In a later analysis, a clonal expansion index was calculated for each public chain from normalized within-repertoire ranks of inferred template counts. Generation probabilities in a later analysis came from a VDJ recombination model fitted to out-of-frame rearrangements, and those results were checked against IGoR. In a later analysis, TCR-TCR, TCR-HLA and TCR-CMV co-occurrence was scored with hypergeometric tests, and a repertoire-size bias correction was applied to TCR pairs. A later analysis estimated false discovery rates by permuting HLA or CMV assignments 20 times. In a later analysis, co-occurring TCRs were grouped using DBSCAN, with TCRdist sequence similarity added in when clustering inside HLA-allele-positive subsets. Co-occurrence clustering excluded repertoires with fewer than 30,000 or more than 120,000 public chains, plus five with anomalous nucleotide sharing. Drawn from immuneACCESS, this table holds only the in-frame rearrangements with V and J called that TCRdb kept. Clones are partly lost; checked studies trace under half to an unresolved V gene and leave the rest unexplained. The V and J calls and clone size are taken from that table; D and trimming were inferred from the DNA. This specimen's table enumerates 87,000 or so clones. Less than 20% of the sample lies in the top ten.

Between the V and J ends, shortened by 4 bases and 1 base respectively, the junction contains 15 bases. In the germline V gene (reference sequence), CDR1 corresponds to WNHNN and CDR2 to SYGVQD. The CDR3 contains 16 residues, cysteine and phenylalanine counted. Left in the record is the CDR3 DNA by itself, 48 bases read in frame from the first base. The sample taken for sequencing was PBMCs. The TCR was taken from a man in his fifties or sixties in good health and CMV-seropositive. The chain couples TRBV10-1 to TRBJ2-3; the D gene identity is not certain. The CDR3 amino acid sequence is: CASSAGREAGTDTQYF. The base sequence is TGCGCCAGCAGTGCGGGTCGTGAGGCGGGCACAGATACGCAGTATTTT.